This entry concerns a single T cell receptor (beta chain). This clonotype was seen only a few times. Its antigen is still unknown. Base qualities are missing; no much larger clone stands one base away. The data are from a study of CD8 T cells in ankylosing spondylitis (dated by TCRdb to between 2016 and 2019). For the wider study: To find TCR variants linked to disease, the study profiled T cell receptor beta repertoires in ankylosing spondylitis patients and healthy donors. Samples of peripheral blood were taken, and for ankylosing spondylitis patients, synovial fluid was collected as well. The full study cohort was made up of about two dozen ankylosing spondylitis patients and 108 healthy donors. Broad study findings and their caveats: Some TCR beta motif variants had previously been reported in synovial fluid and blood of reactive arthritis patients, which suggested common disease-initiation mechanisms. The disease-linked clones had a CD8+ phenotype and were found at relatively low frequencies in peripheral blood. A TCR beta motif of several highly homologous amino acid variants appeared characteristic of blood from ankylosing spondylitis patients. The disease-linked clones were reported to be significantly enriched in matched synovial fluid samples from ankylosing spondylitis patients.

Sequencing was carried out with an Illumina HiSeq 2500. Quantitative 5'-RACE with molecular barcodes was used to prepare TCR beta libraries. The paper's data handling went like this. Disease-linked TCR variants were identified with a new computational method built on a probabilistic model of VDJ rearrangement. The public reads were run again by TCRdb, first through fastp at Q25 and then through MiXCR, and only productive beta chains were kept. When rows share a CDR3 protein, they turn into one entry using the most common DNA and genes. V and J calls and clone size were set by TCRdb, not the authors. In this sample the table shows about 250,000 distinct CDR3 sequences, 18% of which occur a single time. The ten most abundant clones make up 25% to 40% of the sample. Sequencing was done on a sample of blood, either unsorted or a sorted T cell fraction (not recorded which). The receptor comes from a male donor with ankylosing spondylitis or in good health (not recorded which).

The bases read TGTGCCAGCAGTTTCAGGGCGGCAGGGGTCCACTACGAGCAGTACTTC. The resulting protein is CASSFRAAGVHYEQYF. The sequence is built from TRBV12-3 or TRBV12-4 and TRBJ2-7; the best D guess is TRBD1, with 6 bases matching. The CDR3 spans 16 residues, from the cysteine through the phenylalanine. Here the CDR3 DNA is all that survives: 48 bases in frame from base 1. Trimming takes 3 bases from V and 3 bases from J, and the germline ends sit 18 bases apart.